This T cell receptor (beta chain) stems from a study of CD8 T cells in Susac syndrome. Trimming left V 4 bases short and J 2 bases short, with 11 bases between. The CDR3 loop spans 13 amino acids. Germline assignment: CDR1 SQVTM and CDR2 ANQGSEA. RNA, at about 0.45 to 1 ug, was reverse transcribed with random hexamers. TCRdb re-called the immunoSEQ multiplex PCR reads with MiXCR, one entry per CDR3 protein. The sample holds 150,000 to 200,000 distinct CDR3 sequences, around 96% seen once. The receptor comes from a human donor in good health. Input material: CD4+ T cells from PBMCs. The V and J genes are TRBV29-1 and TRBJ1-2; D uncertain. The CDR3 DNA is TGCAGCGTTGCCGATCGGACCAACTATGGCTACACCTTC. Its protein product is CSVADRTNYGYTF.